Below are 11 T cell receptor beta chains sequenced from a single sample in a study of T-cell memory formation after mild COVID-19. TCRdb processed the 5' RACE reads anew with MiXCR; each CDR3 protein has one entry. Among about 290,000 distinct CDR3 sequences listed, approximately 15% were seen once. What was sequenced was PBMCs or a T cell subset sorted from them (not recorded which). These receptors originate from a man aged 18 to 35 who had mild COVID-19 (a few samples of this study predate the infection). Cell type and time point are not known.

The genes are TRBV5-1 and TRBJ2-3, with D possibly being TRBD1 or TRBD2 (5 bases each). The CDR3 consists of 15 residues. V gave up 9 bases and J gave up 0 bases, with 17 bases separating them. The germline V gene encodes CDR1 SGHRS and CDR2 YFSETQ. The CDR3 region is CATAPGPASTDTQYF. For the CDR3, the DNA is TGCGCCACCGCCCCGGGGCCAGCCAGCACAGATACGCAGTATTTT.

This sequence joins TRBV5-1 and TRBJ1-2; TRBD1 is a possible D gene (5 bases). The V end lost 0 bases, the J end lost 6 bases, and 18 bases lay between the germline ends. The CDR3 is 16 amino acids. Germline V gene lookup returns CDR1 SGHRS and CDR2 YFSETQ. CDR3 bases: TGCGCCAGCAGCTTGGGGAGTACAGGTCTCCCGGATGGCTACACCTTC. Its protein is CASSLGSTGLPDGYTF.

This rearrangement joins TRBV18 to TRBJ2-3; maybe TRBD1 (5 bases). The ends were cut back, 8 bases at V and 7 bases at J, with 13 bases in the middle. The CDR3 is 12 amino acids. Looked up from germline, CDR1 is KGHSH and CDR2 is LQKENI. The CDR3 spells CASTEQEYTQYF. The CDR3 region has the DNA TGTGCCAGCACGGAACAGGAATATACGCAGTATTTT.

This clonotype was found a few times. This chain uses TRBV11-2 with TRBJ2-5, with D possibly matching TRBD2 (5 bases). Germline V lookup: CDR1 SGHAT, CDR2 FQNNGV. V gave up 5 bases and J gave up 5 bases, with 21 bases separating them. This CDR3 is built from 16 residues. The DNA for the CDR3 is TGTGCCAGCAGCCCCCGCCTAGCTGCCCCGTATGAGACCCAGTACTTC. Protein: CASSPRLAAPYETQYF.

This clonotype was counted between two and nine times. V gene TRBV7-9 combines with J gene TRBJ1-1, with a possible D match to TRBD1 (5 bases). Deletions cut 5 bases from V and 1 base from J, with 20 bases between. Germline CDR1 and CDR2: SEHNR and FQNEAQ (reference sequence). This CDR3 is 17 amino acids long. This CDR3 is CASSLSPGGAANTEAFF. The CDR3 region has the DNA TGTGCCAGCAGCCTTTCCCCCGGCGGGGCAGCGAACACTGAAGCTTTCTTT.

This clonotype was picked up a small number of times. The gene calls are TRBV12-3 or TRBV12-4 and TRBJ1-4; tentatively, D is TRBD1 (6 bases). V shed 2 bases and J shed 5 bases, with 12 bases lying between them. The CDR3 totals 15 residues. The CDR3 loop is CASSLRQAGNEKLFF. The CDR3, as DNA: TGTGCCAGCAGTTTACGACAGGCGGGGAATGAAAAACTGTTTTTT.

This chain joins TRBV5-1 and TRBJ2-3; no clear D. Germline CDR1 is SGHRS and CDR2 is YFSETQ. The CDR3 runs to 13 residues. V was pared by 6 bases and J by 0 bases, with 8 bases between. The CDR3 DNA sequence: TGCGCCAGCAACCCCGACAGCACAGATACGCAGTATTTT. Its protein product is CASNPDSTDTQYF.

This clonotype was counted a few times. The chain carries TRBV10-3 and TRBJ2-7, with 7 nucleotides matching TRBD1. V was clipped by 8 bases and J by 6 bases; unmatched bases: 4. Germline CDR1 ENHRY, CDR2 SYGVKD. CDR3 size: 11 residues. CDR3 DNA: TGTGCCATCTCGACAGGGATCGAGCAGTACTTC. It encodes CAISTGIEQYF.

This chain connects TRBV7-9 to TRBJ1-5; D may be TRBD1 (6 bases). Germline V gene data show CDR1 as SEHNR and CDR2 as FQNEAQ (reference sequence). V lost 6 bases, J lost 6 bases, and 15 bases lay in between. The CDR3 consists of 14 residues. DNA of the CDR3: TGTGCCAGCAGTCACGTAGGGGGGCTTCAGCCCCAGCATTTT. This gives the protein CASSHVGGLQPQHF.

The V gene is TRBV7-2, the J gene TRBJ2-7, with TRBD2 matching 8 bases. Germline V gene data show CDR1 as SGHTA and CDR2 as FQGNSA. After removal of 3 bases from V and 3 bases from J, the junction contained 4 bases not matched to a gene. This CDR3 has 14 amino acids. CDR3: CASSFGLADYEQYF. CDR3 nucleotides: TGTGCCAGCAGCTTCGGACTAGCTGACTACGAGCAGTACTTC.

This clonotype was seen a handful of times. This sequence joins TRBV3-1 and TRBJ2-4; possibly TRBD1 for D (5 bases). Germline V lookup: CDR1 LGHDT, CDR2 YNNKEL (reference sequence). Trimming shortened V by 2 bases and J by 15 bases, and 17 bases separated the two germline ends. The CDR3 spans 13 residues. CDR3 nucleotide sequence: TGTGCCAGCAGCCAACTCAGTGGGGCTTCTTGGTACTTC. This codes for CASSQLSGASWYF.